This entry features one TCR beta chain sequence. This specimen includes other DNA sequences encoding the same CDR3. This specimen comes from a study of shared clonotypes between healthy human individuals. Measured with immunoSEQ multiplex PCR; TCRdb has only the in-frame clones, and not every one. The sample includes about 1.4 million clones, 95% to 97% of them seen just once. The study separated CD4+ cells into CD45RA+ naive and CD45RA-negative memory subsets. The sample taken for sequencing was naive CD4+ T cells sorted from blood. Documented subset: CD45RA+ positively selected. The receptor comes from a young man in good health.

DNA of the CDR3: TGCGCCAGCAGCTTGGCAGGGACAGGGGAAGAGACCCAGTACTTC. Protein product: CASSLAGTGEETQYF. This sequence joins TRBV5-1 and TRBJ2-5, with 10 bases matching TRBD1. Germline CDR1 reads SGHRS; CDR2 reads YFSETQ. The CDR3 has 15 amino acids. The junction had 2 bases not matched to a gene; V was cut back by 0 bases and J by 3 bases.